This TCR beta chain was profiled in a study of T cells in Graves' hyperthyroidism and ophthalmopathy. Overall study findings and caveats: A model built on 13 V-J features separated ophthalmopathy from stable hyperthyroidism.

Patients aged 18 to 65 had newly diagnosed hyperthyroidism lasting under 2 months. Researchers took RNA transcripts and amplified the TCR beta CDR3 regions from them. In the first-round RT-PCR of the TCR CDR3, the HTBI primer set was used. In TCRdb, the multiplex PCR reads were re-called with MiXCR into one record per CDR3 protein. In the table there are about 560,000 distinct CDR3 sequences, around 42% of which are singletons. This clonotype came up once. The target antigen is unknown. Germline CDR1 reads SGHTA; CDR2 reads FQGNSA. With 2 bases removed from V and 1 base from J, the gap between germline ends came to 16 bases. There are 17 residues in the CDR3.

Material for sequencing was peripheral blood or thyroid tissue (not recorded which). The rearrangement uses TRBV7-2 and TRBJ2-3; unclear D gene. The sequence came from a woman aged 18-29 years with Graves' hyperthyroidism. CDR3 loop: CASSLSAPERGTDTQYF. CDR3 DNA sequence: TGTGCCAGCAGCTTATCAGCTCCGGAAAGGGGCACAGATACGCAGTATTTT.